The rows below give T cell receptor beta chains drawn from one sample of a study of shared clonotypes between healthy human individuals. Assay: immunoSEQ multiplex PCR; the TCRdb copy retains only in-frame clones and omits some. The sample has approximately 1.4 million clones; 95% to 99% are singletons. The sample comprised naive CD4+ T cells sorted from blood. The receptors here all came from a man under 40 in good health. Both conserved end residues are trimmed from each CDR3. Each record gives: J gene, clone size, V gene, CDR3 protein. Clone size is not always given. Where it is, it says once, few, many or a class for expanded clones.

TRBJ2-1,once,TRBV15,ATSRVSGDNEQF
TRBJ2-7,-,TRBV6-5,ASSYSSGISYEQY
TRBJ2-6,-,TRBV19,ATSTNWVFSGANVLT
TRBJ1-1,-,TRBV30,AWSESPEAF
TRBJ2-1,-,TRBV6-6,ASSWDSYNEQF
TRBJ2-1,-,TRBV19,ASRSHDRTPEQF
TRBJ2-1,-,TRBV9,ASSAGGLFNEQF
TRBJ1-5,-,TRBV28,ASTGQGLENQPQH
TRBJ2-7,-,TRBV18,ASSPPSRGDYEQY
TRBJ2-5,-,TRBV5-1,ASSLQGSQETQY
TRBJ2-1,-,TRBV29-1,SVLRAGAPDNEQF
TRBJ2-3,-,TRBV2,ASSPSGRSGDTQY
TRBJ2-3,-,TRBV10-1,ASTSGAASTQY
TRBJ1-2,-,TRBV4-1,ASSQDKGRVAGYT
TRBJ2-1,-,TRBV7-9,ASSSTTDLSSYNEQF
TRBJ1-1,-,TRBV28,ASSFGRRDTEAF
TRBJ2-4,-,TRBV11-3,ASSLDLWARSWAKNIQY
TRBJ2-2,-,TRBV19,ASSALWGQGQNTGELF
TRBJ2-6,-,TRBV5-1,ASSLGQGSGANVLT
TRBJ1-1,-,TRBV20-1,SASRVEAF
TRBJ2-1,-,TRBV14,ASSLNPGLAATNEQF
TRBJ2-2,-,TRBV28,ASSPQGRVNTGELF
TRBJ1-1,-,TRBV7-2,ASSLAFWDTEAF
TRBJ2-6,-,TRBV19,ASSISGANVLT
TRBJ2-7,-,TRBV5-8,ASYRTSEQY
TRBJ1-5,-,TRBV5-6,ASSFMTGQRNQPQH
TRBJ2-1,-,TRBV5-1,ASMGTGTGEQF
TRBJ2-4,-,TRBV4-2,ASSQDETSGSNIQY
TRBJ1-4,-,TRBV29-1,SAATGGDEKLF
TRBJ2-1,-,TRBV28,ASSPRGVQF
TRBJ1-5,once,TRBV5-1,ASSTGPNQPQH
TRBJ2-3,-,TRBV7-3,ASSLGQGGGGTDTQY
TRBJ2-1,-,TRBV5-8,ASSFHSGRAGGEQF
TRBJ2-7,-,TRBV7-8,ASSLVRQGRTGTSGIYEQY
TRBJ2-7,-,TRBV6-5,ASRPTAPYEQY
TRBJ1-1,-,TRBV5-1,ASSPMTGNTEAF
TRBJ2-5,-,TRBV9,ASSARQGASETQY
TRBJ2-5,-,TRBV29-1,SVELGRRETQY
TRBJ2-3,-,TRBV5-4,ASSLLATSGRQEDTQY
TRBJ2-7,-,TRBV27,ASSWSGTNYEQY
TRBJ1-1,-,TRBV7-3,ASSSQAMRADTEAF
TRBJ2-5,-,TRBV10-2,ASALGGETQY
TRBJ2-3,-,TRBV7-9,ASSLLRGTEDTDTQY
TRBJ2-7,-,TRBV6-6,ASSYDRSYEQY
TRBJ1-4,-,TRBV5-1,ASSWTSTNEKLF
TRBJ1-3,-,TRBV18,ASSNRDRGFSGNTIY
TRBJ2-1,-,TRBV9,ASSVEARGRQF
TRBJ2-6,-,TRBV28,ASSPIRTGGIGSGANVLT
TRBJ2-2,-,TRBV4-2,ASSQAGQDPGELF